The entry below describes one T cell receptor (beta chain). This sample was taken from a study of blood T cells in healthy people across ages. With 5 bases removed from V and 5 bases from J, the gap between germline ends came to 13 bases. The germline V gene encodes CDR1 DFQATT and CDR2 SNEGSKA (reference sequence). The CDR3 loop spans 13 amino acids. It was with a sample-barcoded 5' primer and a J-beta primer mix that a second PCR of roughly 7 to 12 cycles was run. A single record per CDR3 protein comes from TCRdb applying MiXCR to the 5' RACE reads. The sample yields about 290,000 distinct CDR3 sequences, 25% to 30% seen once.

The rearrangement links TRBV20-1 to TRBJ2-1; D possibly corresponds to TRBD2 (7 bases). The TCR was taken from a woman in her 70s in good health. Material: blood. The CDR3 nucleotides read TGCAGTGCTTGGGGGGGCGGAAACAATGAGCAGTTCTTC. Translation gives CSAWGGGNNEQFF.